The 18 T cell receptor beta chains below were found in one sample sequenced in a study of CD8 T cells in ankylosing spondylitis. Overall study results and limits: Seven to nine highly homologous variants formed a TCR beta motif that appeared characteristic of ankylosing spondylitis blood.

Their antigen targets remain unknown. Using its own MiXCR run on the 5' RACE reads, TCRdb lists one record per CDR3 protein. This table has 450,000 or so distinct CDR3 sequences, 25% to 30% appearing once. The sequencing input was blood, either unsorted or a sorted T cell fraction (not recorded which). The receptors originated from a male donor with ankylosing spondylitis.

The chain recombines TRBV12-3 or TRBV12-4 with TRBJ1-2; perhaps TRBD1 as D (6 bases). The germline V and J ends were trimmed by 5 bases and 4 bases, with 8 bases remaining between them. The CDR3 extends over 12 amino acids. The CDR3 DNA reads as TGTGCCAGCAGTGGACAGATCTATGGCTACACCTTC. It codes for CASSGQIYGYTF.

This chain connects TRBV29-1 to TRBJ2-1; 12 bases are a match to TRBD2. The CDR3 extends over 14 amino acids. Germline CDR1 reads SQVTM; CDR2 reads ANQGSEA. J lost 7 bases, V lost 6 bases, and 7 bases had no gene match. The CDR3: CSVATGTSGNEQFF. CDR3 nucleotides: TGCAGCGTCGCTACCGGGACTAGCGGGAATGAGCAGTTCTTC.

This clonotype came up many times. The rearrangement joins TRBV24-1 to TRBJ2-1; D may be TRBD1 or TRBD2 (5 bases each). Between the trimmed V and J ends, which lost 5 bases and 9 bases, there was a span of 13 bases. This CDR3 region has 13 residues. Per the germline V gene, CDR1 is KGHDR and CDR2 is SFDVKD. In DNA, the CDR3 is TGTGCCACCAGTGTGGGGCTAGAGGGTGAGCAGTTCTTC. Encoded protein: CATSVGLEGEQFF.

The chain uses TRBV12-3 or TRBV12-4 and TRBJ1-2; D possibly corresponds to TRBD1 (5 bases). With 8 bases removed from V and 5 bases from J, the gap between germline ends came to 15 bases. The CDR3 has 13 amino acids. Here the CDR3 reads CASRRGGMYGYTF. CDR3 DNA: TGTGCCAGCCGCCGCGGGGGAATGTATGGCTACACCTTC.

J is TRBJ2-7 and V is TRBV20-1, with D hard to call. CDR3 size: 13 residues. Trimming shortened V by 4 bases and J by 6 bases, and 16 bases separated the two germline ends. Germline values: CDR1 DFQATT, CDR2 SNEGSKA (reference sequence). The CDR3 loop is CSATLAGRTEQYF. Written as DNA, the CDR3 is TGCAGTGCTACCCTTGCTGGGCGGACCGAGCAGTACTTC.

This clonotype was recorded many times. The V gene is TRBV11-2, the J gene TRBJ2-2, with D unclear. Trimming left V 7 bases short and J 5 bases short, with 11 bases between. In germline, CDR1 is SGHAT, CDR2 FQNNGV. This CDR3 is built from 13 residues. CDR3 bases: TGTGCCAGCACCAATTCGCGGACCGGGGAGCTGTTTTTT. Protein sequence: CASTNSRTGELFF.

This clonotype was seen more than once but under ten times. This rearrangement joins TRBV29-1 to TRBJ1-1; no definite D call. V lost 4 bases and J 1 base, leaving 13 bases between the germline ends. CDR3 length: 14 amino acids. Germline V CDR1 and CDR2: SQVTM, ANQGSEA. CDR3 loop: CSVGIGSWNTEAFF. The DNA for the CDR3 is TGCAGCGTTGGGATAGGGAGCTGGAACACTGAAGCTTTCTTT.

A few counts support this clonotype. The V gene is TRBV20-1, the J gene TRBJ1-5; the D is unclear. The CDR3 spans 15 residues. Trimming pared 3 bases from V and 3 bases from J, leaving 15 bases between. The germline gives CDR1 DFQATT, CDR2 SNEGSKA (reference sequence). CDR3 DNA sequence: TGCAGTGCTAGCGTCGGCAATAGGGTCAATCAGCCCCAGCATTTT. Protein sequence: CSASVGNRVNQPQHF.

As DNA, the CDR3 is TGTGCCAGCTCACCACCGCTTGCGGCTGGAAACACCATATATTTT. This codes for CASSPPLAAGNTIYF. V usage is TRBV18 and J usage is TRBJ1-3; D is ambiguous. Germline assignment: CDR1 KGHSH and CDR2 LQKENI. The CDR3 totals 15 residues. The V end was cut by 0 bases, the J end by 2 bases, with 8 bases between. Using reference TRBV18 and TRBJ1-3 for the parts outside the CDR3, the full variable domain is NAGVMQNPRHLVRRRGQEARLRCSPMKGHSHVYWYRQLPEEGLKFMVYLQKENIIDESGMPKERFSAEFPKEGPSILRIQQVVRGDSAAYFCASSPPLAAGNTIYFGEGSWLTVV.

This chain joins TRBV5-1 and TRBJ1-1; D gene uncertain. The germline V and J ends were trimmed by 0 bases and 4 bases, with 13 bases remaining between them. CDR1 and CDR2 from the germline V gene are SGHRS and YFSETQ. The CDR3 consists of 15 residues. The DNA of the CDR3 is TGCGCCAGCAGCTTGGATACGGGAGAACTCACTGAAGCTTTCTTT. It encodes CASSLDTGELTEAFF.

The chain links TRBV5-1 to TRBJ1-1; TRBD1 matches 8 bases. Germline values: CDR1 SGHRS, CDR2 YFSETQ. The CDR3 covers 15 residues. V lost 0 bases to trimming and J lost 3 bases; unmatched junction nucleotides: 4. In DNA, the CDR3 is TGCGCCAGCAGCTTGGGGACAGGGCCATACACTGAAGCTTTCTTT. Protein sequence: CASSLGTGPYTEAFF.

The rearrangement links TRBV5-1 to TRBJ2-2; D possibly corresponds to TRBD1 (6 bases). Germline V gene sequence: CDR1 SGHRS, CDR2 YFSETQ. The CDR3 length is 15 residues. The V and J ends lost 4 bases and 0 bases respectively, with 10 bases between them. The CDR3 here is CASSPGQTNTGELFF. CDR3 coding DNA: TGCGCCAGCAGCCCTGGACAGACGAACACCGGGGAGCTGTTTTTT.

The gene calls are TRBV5-1 and TRBJ2-5; 10 nucleotides align to TRBD2. In germline, CDR1 is SGHRS, CDR2 YFSETQ. The V and J ends lost 3 bases and 4 bases, in that order; junction bases with no gene match: 9. The CDR3 has 16 residues. As DNA, the CDR3 is TGCGCCAGCAGCTCAGATCTTAGCGGGAGGTCAGAGACCCAGTACTTC. It yields the protein CASSSDLSGRSETQYF.

The J gene is TRBJ1-4, the V gene TRBV5-1; 8 nucleotides agree with TRBD1. The V gene's germline CDR1 is SGHRS and CDR2 YFSETQ. With V trimmed by 4 bases and J by 3 bases, 2 bases remained unmatched. The CDR3 consists of 14 residues. The CDR3 coding sequence is TGCGCCAGCAGCCGGGACAGGTCTAATGAAAAACTGTTTTTT. Its translation is CASSRDRSNEKLFF.

CDR3 sequence: CASSPGQNSPLHF. CDR3 nucleotides: TGTGCCAGCTCACCGGGACAGAATTCACCCCTCCACTTT. The chain carries TRBV18 and TRBJ1-6; TRBD1 matches 7 bases. CDR1 is KGHSH, CDR2 LQKENI, per germline. J lost 7 bases, V lost 3 bases, and 0 bases had no gene match. The CDR3 extends over 13 amino acids.

The V gene is TRBV20-1, the J gene TRBJ1-2; 7 bases are shared with TRBD1. Germline CDR1 reads DFQATT; CDR2 reads SNEGSKA (reference sequence). CDR3 size: 14 residues. V lost 5 bases, J lost 3 bases, and 9 bases stayed unmatched. CDR3 loop: CSAGGQLRDYGYTF. The DNA of the CDR3 is TGCAGTGCTGGGGGACAGCTCCGGGACTATGGCTACACCTTC.

This clonotype was observed a few times. This chain connects TRBV6-1 to TRBJ2-7; TRBD2 aligns across 7 bases. The CDR3 is made up of 14 amino acids. Germline V CDR1 and CDR2: MNHNS, SASEGT. Trimming cost V 2 bases and J 6 bases; bases outside gene matches: 7. CDR3 sequence: CASSERGRGGEQYV. CDR3 sequence (DNA): TGTGCCAGCAGTGAAAGAGGGAGGGGCGGCGAGCAGTACGTC.

This chain joins TRBV20-1 and TRBJ2-3; the D gene is possibly TRBD2 (6 bases). Per the germline V gene, CDR1 is DFQATT and CDR2 is SNEGSKA (reference sequence). Trimming took 6 bases from V and 4 from J, leaving 20 bases between them. The CDR3 is 15 residues long. The CDR3 spells CSAPTSQMGPDTQYF. CDR3 nucleotides: TGCAGTGCGCCCACTAGCCAGATGGGGCCAGATACGCAGTATTTT.